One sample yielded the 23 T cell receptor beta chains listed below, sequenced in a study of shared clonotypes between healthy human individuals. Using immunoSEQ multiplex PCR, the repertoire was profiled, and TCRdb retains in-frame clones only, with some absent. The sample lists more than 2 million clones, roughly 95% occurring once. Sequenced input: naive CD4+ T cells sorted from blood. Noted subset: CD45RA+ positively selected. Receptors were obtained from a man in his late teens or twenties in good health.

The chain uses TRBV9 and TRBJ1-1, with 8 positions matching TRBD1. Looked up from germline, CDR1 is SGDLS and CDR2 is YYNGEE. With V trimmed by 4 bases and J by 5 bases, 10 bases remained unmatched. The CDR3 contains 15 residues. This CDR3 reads CASSNIQGAGTEAFF. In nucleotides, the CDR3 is TGTGCCAGCAGCAATATCCAGGGGGCCGGGACTGAAGCTTTCTTT.

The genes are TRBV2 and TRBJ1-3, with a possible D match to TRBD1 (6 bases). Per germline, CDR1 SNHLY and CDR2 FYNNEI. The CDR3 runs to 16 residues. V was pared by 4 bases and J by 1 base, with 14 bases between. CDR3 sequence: CASSVSRQGSGNTIYF. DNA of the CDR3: TGTGCCAGCAGTGTAAGTCGGCAGGGGTCTGGAAACACCATATATTTT.

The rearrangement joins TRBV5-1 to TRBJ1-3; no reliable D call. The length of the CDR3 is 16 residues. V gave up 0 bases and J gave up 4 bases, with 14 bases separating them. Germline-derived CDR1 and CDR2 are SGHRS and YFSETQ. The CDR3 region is CASSLGGEAHGNTIYF. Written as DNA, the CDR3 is TGCGCCAGCAGCTTGGGGGGAGAAGCGCACGGAAACACCATATATTTT.

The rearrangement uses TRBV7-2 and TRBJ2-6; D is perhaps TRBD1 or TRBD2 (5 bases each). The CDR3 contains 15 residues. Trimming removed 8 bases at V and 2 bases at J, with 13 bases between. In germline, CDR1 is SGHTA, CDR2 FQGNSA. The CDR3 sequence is CASSTPGPGANVLTF. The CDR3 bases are TGTGCCAGCTCAACCCCGGGACCTGGGGCCAACGTCCTGACTTTC.

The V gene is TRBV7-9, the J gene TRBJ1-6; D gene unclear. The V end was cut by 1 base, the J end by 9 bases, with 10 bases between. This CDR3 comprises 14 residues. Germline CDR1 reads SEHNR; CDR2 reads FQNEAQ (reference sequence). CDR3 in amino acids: CASSLDSFSSPLHF. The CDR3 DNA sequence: TGTGCCAGCAGCTTAGACAGCTTCTCTTCACCCCTCCACTTT.

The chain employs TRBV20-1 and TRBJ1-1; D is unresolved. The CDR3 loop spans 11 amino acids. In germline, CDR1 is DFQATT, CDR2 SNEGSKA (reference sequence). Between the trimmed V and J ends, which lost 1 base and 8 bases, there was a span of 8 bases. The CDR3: CSARVSAEAFF. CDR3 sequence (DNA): TGCAGTGCTAGAGTGTCAGCCGAAGCTTTCTTT.

In DNA, the CDR3 is TGTGCCAGCAGCCACGCGCTCGTCGACTATGGCTACACCTTC. It specifies CASSHALVDYGYTF. This chain uses TRBV14 with TRBJ1-2; D ambiguous. V was cut by 3 bases and J by 3 bases, with 11 bases left in between. Germline CDR1 SGHDN, CDR2 FVKESK. The CDR3 loop spans 14 amino acids. The full variable domain, rest sourced from reference TRBV14 and TRBJ1-2, is EAGVTQFPSHSVIEKGQTVTLRCDPISGHDNLYWYRRVMGKEIKFLLHFVKESKQDESGMPNNRFLAERTGGTYSTLKVQPAELEDSGVYFCASSHALVDYGYTFGSGTRLTVV.

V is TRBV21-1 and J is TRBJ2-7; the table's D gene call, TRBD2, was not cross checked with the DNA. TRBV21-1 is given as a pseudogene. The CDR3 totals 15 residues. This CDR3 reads CASYLGGGPTYEQYF. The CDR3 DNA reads TGTGCCAGCTACCTCGGAGGCGGCCCGACCTACGAGCAGTACTTC.

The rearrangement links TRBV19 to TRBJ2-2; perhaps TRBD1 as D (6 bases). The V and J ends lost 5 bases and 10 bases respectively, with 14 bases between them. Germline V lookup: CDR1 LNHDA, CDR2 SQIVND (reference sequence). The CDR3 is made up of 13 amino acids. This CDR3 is CASSPDSTPELFF. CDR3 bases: TGTGCCAGTAGTCCGGACAGTACGCCGGAGCTGTTTTTT. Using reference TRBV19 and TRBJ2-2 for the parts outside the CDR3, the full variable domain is DGGITQSPKYLFRKEGQNVTLSCEQNLNHDAMYWYRQDPGQGLRLIYYSQIVNDFQKGDIAEGYSVSREKKESFPLTVTSAQKNPTAFYLCASSPDSTPELFFGEGSRLTVL.

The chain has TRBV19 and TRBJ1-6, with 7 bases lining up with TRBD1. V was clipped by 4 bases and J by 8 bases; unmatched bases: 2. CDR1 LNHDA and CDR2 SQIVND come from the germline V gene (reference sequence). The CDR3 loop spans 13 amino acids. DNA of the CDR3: TGTGCCAGTAGTAACAGGGGTGATTCACCCCTCCACTTT. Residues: CASSNRGDSPLHF. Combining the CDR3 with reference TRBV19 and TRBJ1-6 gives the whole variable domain DGGITQSPKYLFRKEGQNVTLSCEQNLNHDAMYWYRQDPGQGLRLIYYSQIVNDFQKGDIAEGYSVSREKKESFPLTVTSAQKNPTAFYLCASSNRGDSPLHFGNGTRLTVT.

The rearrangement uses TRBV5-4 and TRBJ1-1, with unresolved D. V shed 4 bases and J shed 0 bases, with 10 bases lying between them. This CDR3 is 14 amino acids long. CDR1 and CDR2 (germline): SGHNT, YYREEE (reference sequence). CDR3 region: CASSLGLMNTEAFF. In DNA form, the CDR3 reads TGTGCCAGCAGCCTTGGGCTCATGAACACTGAAGCTTTCTTT.

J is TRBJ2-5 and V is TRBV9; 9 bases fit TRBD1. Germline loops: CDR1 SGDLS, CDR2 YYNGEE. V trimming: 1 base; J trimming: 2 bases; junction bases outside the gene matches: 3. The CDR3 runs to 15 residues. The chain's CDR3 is CASSVSDRGQETQYF. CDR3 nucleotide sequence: TGTGCCAGCAGCGTAAGCGACAGGGGGCAAGAGACCCAGTACTTC.

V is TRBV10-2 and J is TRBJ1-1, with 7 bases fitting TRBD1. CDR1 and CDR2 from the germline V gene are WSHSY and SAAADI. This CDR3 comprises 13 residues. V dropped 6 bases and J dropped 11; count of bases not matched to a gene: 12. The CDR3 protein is CASRDRAWVWAFF. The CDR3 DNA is TGCGCCAGCAGAGACAGGGCTTGGGTGTGGGCTTTCTTT.

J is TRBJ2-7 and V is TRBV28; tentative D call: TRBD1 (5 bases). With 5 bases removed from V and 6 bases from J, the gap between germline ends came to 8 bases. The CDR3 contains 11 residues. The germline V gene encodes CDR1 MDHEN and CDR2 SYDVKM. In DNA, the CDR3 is TGTGCCAGCAGTCTGGGGCTCGAGCAGTACTTC. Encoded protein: CASSLGLEQYF. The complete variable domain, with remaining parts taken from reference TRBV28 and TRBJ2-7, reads DVKVTQSSRYLVKRTGEKVFLECVQDMDHENMFWYRQDPGLGLRLIYFSYDVKMKEKGDIPEGYSVSREKKERFSLILESASTNQTSMYLCASSLGLEQYFGPGTRLTVT.

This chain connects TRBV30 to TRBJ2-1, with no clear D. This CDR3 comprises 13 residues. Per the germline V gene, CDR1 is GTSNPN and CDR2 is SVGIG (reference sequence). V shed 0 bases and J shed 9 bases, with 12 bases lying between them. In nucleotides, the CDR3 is TGTGCCTGGAGTGTAAAGGGTGTCGGTGAGCAGTTCTTC. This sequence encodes CAWSVKGVGEQFF.

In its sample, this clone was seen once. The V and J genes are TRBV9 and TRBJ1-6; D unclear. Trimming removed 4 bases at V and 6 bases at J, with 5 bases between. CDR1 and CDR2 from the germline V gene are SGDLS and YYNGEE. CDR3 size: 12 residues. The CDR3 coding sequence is TGTGCCAGCAGCACGGGTAATTCACCCCTCCACTTT. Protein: CASSTGNSPLHF.

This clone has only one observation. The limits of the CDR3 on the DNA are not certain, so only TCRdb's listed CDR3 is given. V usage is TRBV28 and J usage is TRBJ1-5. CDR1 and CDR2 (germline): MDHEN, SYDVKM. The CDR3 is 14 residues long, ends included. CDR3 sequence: CASSSSVLRPPQHF.

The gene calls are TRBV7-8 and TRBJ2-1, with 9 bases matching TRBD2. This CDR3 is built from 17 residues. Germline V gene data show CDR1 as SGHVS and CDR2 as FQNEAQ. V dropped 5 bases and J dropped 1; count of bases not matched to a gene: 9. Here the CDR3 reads CASSPWIAGASYNEQFF. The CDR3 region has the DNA TGTGCCAGCAGCCCTTGGATAGCGGGGGCTTCCTACAATGAGCAGTTCTTC. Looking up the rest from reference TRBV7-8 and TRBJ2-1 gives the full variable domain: GAGVSQSPRYKVAKRGQDVALRCDPISGHVSLFWYQQALGQGPEFLTYFQNEAQLDKSGLPSDRFFAERPEGSVSTLKIQRTQQEDSAVYLCASSPWIAGASYNEQFFGPGTRLTVL.

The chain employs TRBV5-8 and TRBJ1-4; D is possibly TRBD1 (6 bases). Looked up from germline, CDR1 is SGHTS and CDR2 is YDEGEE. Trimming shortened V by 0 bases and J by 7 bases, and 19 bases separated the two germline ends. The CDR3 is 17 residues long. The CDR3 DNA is TGTGCCAGCAGCTTGGAACAGGGCCGAACTGTTAGTGAAAAACTGTTTTTT. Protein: CASSLEQGRTVSEKLFF.

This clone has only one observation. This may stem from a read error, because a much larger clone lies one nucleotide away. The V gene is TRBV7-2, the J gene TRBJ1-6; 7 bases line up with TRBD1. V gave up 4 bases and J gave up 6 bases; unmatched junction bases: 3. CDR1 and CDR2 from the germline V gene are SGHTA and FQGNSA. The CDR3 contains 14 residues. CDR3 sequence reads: CASSYQGVNSPLHF. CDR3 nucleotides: TGTGCCAGCAGCTACCAGGGGGTTAATTCACCCCTCCACTTT.

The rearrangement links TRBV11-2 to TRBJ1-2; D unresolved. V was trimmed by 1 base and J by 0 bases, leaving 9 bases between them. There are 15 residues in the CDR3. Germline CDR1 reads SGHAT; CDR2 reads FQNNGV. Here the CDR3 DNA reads TGTGCCAGCAGCTTAGGTGTCCAAACTAACTATGGCTACACCTTC. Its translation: CASSLGVQTNYGYTF.

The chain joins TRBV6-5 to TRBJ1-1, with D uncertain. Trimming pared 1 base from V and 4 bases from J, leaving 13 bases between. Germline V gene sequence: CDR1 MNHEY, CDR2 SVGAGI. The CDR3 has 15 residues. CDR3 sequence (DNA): TGTGCCAGCAGTTACTATACGATGGGCGGCACTGAAGCTTTCTTT. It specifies CASSYYTMGGTEAFF.

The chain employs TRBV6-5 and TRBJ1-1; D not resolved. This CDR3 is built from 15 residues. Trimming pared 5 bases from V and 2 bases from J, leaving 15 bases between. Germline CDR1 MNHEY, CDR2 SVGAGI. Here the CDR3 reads CASSPLGTSNTEAFF. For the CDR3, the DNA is TGTGCCAGCAGTCCCTTGGGCACTAGTAACACTGAAGCTTTCTTT.